Below, 7 T cell receptor beta chains from the same sample are listed, as sequenced in a study of T cell changes during pregnancy in multiple sclerosis. Sequencing used immunoSEQ multiplex PCR; TCRdb keeps in-frame clones, though not all of them. The sample lists about 61,000 clones; about 93% were seen once. Material: CD8+ T cells from peripheral blood mononuclear cells, obtained in the third trimester of pregnancy. Receptors originate from a female donor with multiple sclerosis, enrolled in a pregnancy study.

For the CDR3, the DNA is TGTGCCAGCAGCCCCGGCGTCGGAGCCTACGAGCAGTACTTC. Amino acids: CASSPGVGAYEQYF. This chain links TRBV5-6 with TRBJ2-7, with D hard to call. V lost 4 bases and J lost 2, with 13 bases in between. This CDR3 region has 14 residues. Germline CDR1 and CDR2: SGHDT and YYEEEE.

The V gene is TRBV7-7, the J gene TRBJ2-6; D unclear. This CDR3 region has 15 residues. V was trimmed by 9 bases and J by 5 bases, leaving 17 bases between them. Germline CDR1 reads SSHAT; CDR2 reads FNYEAQ (reference sequence). This CDR3 is CARVMPQSRANVLTF. The CDR3 DNA sequence: TGTGCCAGAGTAATGCCACAAAGTCGGGCCAACGTCCTGACTTTC.

The chain employs TRBV19 and TRBJ2-6; D unclear. With 3 bases removed from V and 2 bases from J, the gap between germline ends came to 8 bases. Germline V gene sequence: CDR1 LNHDA, CDR2 SQIVND (reference sequence). This CDR3 contains 15 residues. The CDR3 is CASSIGSAGANVLTF. The CDR3 nucleotides read TGTGCCAGTAGTATTGGAAGCGCTGGGGCCAACGTCCTGACTTTC.

This chain joins TRBV11-2 and TRBJ2-3, with D perhaps matching TRBD2 (6 bases). The CDR3 is 16 amino acids. The germline V and J ends were trimmed by 0 bases and 2 bases, with 12 bases remaining between them. The germline V gene has CDR1 SGHAT and CDR2 FQNNGV. The CDR3: CASSLEPGAVTDTQYF. The CDR3 DNA follows: TGTGCCAGCAGCTTAGAGCCGGGAGCGGTCACAGATACGCAGTATTTT.

V usage is TRBV27 and J usage is TRBJ2-3; D may be TRBD2 (5 bases). V lost 5 bases and J 4 bases, leaving 16 bases between the germline ends. CDR3 size: 15 residues. Germline V gene lookup returns CDR1 MNHEY and CDR2 SMNVEV (reference sequence). The CDR3 DNA follows: TGTGCCAGCAGTCCCTATACTAGGTTCGCAGATACGCAGTATTTT. It codes for CASSPYTRFADTQYF.

The CDR3 here is CASTLLGELFF. The DNA for the CDR3 is TGCGCCAGCACCCTGTTGGGGGAGCTGTTTTTT. This chain joins TRBV5-1 and TRBJ2-2, with D unresolved. The germline V gene encodes CDR1 SGHRS and CDR2 YFSETQ. The V and J ends lost 6 bases and 8 bases respectively, with 8 bases between them. The CDR3 contains 11 residues.

This chain connects TRBV2 to TRBJ2-1; a possible D gene is TRBD2 (6 bases). The CDR3 is 14 residues long. Trimming removed 8 bases at V and 5 bases at J, with 16 bases between. Germline values: CDR1 SNHLY, CDR2 FYNNEI. CDR3 protein: CASGTQRVDNEQFF. In DNA, the CDR3 is TGTGCCAGCGGCACCCAGCGGGTCGACAATGAGCAGTTCTTC. Together with reference TRBV2 and TRBJ2-1, the CDR3 gives the full variable domain: EPEVTQTPSHQVTQMGQEVILRCVPISNHLYFYWYRQILGQKVEFLVSFYNNEISEKSEIFDDQFSVERPDGSNFTLKIRSTKLEDSAMYFCASGTQRVDNEQFFGPGTRLTVL.